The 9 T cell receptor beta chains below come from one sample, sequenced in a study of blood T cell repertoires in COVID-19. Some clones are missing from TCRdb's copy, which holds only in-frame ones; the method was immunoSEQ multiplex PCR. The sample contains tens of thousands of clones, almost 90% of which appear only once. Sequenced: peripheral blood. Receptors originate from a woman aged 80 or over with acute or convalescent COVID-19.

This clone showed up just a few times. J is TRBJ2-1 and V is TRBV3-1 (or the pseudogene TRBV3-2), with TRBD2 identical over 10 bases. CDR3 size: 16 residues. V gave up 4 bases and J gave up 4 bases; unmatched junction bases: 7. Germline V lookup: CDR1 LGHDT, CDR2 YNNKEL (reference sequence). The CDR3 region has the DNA TGTGCCAGCAGCCGAAAGCGGGAGGGTTGGTACAATGAGCAGTTCTTC. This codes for CASSRKREGWYNEQFF.

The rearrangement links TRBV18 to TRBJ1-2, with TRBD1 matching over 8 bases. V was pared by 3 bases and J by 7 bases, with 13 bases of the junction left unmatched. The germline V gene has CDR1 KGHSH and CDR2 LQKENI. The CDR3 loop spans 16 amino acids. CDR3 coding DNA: TGTGCCAGCTCACCTATCGTCGCCAGGGGGCAAGGTGGCTACACCTTC. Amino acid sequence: CASSPIVARGQGGYTF.

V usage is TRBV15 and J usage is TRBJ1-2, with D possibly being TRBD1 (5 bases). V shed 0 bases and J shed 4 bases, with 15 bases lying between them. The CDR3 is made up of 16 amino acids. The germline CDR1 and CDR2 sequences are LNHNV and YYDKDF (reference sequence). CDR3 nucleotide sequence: TGTGCCACCAGCAGAGATAGGGGCAGGGCTGCCTATGGCTACACCTTC. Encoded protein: CATSRDRGRAAYGYTF.

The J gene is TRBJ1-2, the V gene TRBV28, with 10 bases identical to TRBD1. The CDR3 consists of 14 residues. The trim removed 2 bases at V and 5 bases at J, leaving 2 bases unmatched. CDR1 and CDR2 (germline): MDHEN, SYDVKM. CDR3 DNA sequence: TGTGCCAGCAGTTTAGGGACAGGGGTTTATGGCTACACCTTC. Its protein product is CASSLGTGVYGYTF.

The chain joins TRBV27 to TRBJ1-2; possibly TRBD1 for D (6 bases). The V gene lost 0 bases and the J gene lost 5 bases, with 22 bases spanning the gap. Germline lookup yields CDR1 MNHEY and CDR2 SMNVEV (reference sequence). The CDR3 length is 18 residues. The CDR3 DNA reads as TGTGCCAGCAGTTTATCGATTCGTTCGCGGGGGCTCGGGTATGGCTACACCTTC. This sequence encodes CASSLSIRSRGLGYGYTF.

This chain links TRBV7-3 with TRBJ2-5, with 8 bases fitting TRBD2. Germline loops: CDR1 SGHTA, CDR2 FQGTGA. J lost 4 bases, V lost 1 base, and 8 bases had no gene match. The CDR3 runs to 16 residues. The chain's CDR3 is CASSLRAGGPVETQYF. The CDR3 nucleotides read TGTGCCAGCAGCTTAAGGGCGGGGGGACCAGTAGAGACCCAGTACTTC.

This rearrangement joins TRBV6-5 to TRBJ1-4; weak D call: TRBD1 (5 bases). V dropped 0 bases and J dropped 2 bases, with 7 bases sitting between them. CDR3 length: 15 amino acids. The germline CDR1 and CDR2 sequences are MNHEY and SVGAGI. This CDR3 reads CASSYSGGTNEKLFF. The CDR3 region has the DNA TGTGCCAGCAGTTACTCTGGGGGGACTAATGAAAAACTGTTTTTT.

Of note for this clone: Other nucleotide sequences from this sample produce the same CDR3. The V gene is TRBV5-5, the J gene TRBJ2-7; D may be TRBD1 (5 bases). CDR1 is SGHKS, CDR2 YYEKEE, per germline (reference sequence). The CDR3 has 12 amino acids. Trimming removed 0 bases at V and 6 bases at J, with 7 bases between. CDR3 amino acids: CASSLERGEQYF. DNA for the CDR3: TGTGCCAGCAGCTTGGAAAGGGGCGAGCAGTACTTC.

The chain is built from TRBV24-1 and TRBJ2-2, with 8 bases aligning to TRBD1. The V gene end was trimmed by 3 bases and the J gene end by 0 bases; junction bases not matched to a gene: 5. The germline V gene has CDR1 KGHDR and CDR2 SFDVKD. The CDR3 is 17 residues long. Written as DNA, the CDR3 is TGTGCCACCAGTGATCATGGCAGGGGGCCGAACACCGGGGAGCTGTTTTTT. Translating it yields CATSDHGRGPNTGELFF.